This TCR beta chain was retrieved from a study of blood T cell repertoires in COVID-19. Overall study context: Material from acute and convalescent COVID-19 was sourced from the United States, Italy and Spain. T cells, B-cell-depleted T cells, or PBMCs supplied cDNA or gDNA.

As originally analysed: From reference gene primer amplification, estimates of nucleated cell counts were derived. Using immunoSEQ multiplex PCR, the repertoire was profiled, and TCRdb retains in-frame clones only, with some absent. V and J calls and clone size follow that table, whereas D and trimming were derived from the DNA. This sample has roughly 43,000 clones, with around 86% found just once. The CDR3 length is 15 residues. Trimming took off 4 bases at V and 1 base at J, with 13 bases between the two ends. Germline CDR1 MNHGY, CDR2 SVAAGI. The sequenced sample was peripheral blood. The rearrangement uses TRBV6-9 and TRBJ1-1, with D tentatively TRBD1 (6 bases). This TCR derives from a woman of 80 years or more with acute or convalescent COVID-19. The CDR3 reads CASSLPRGSNTEAFF. DNA for the CDR3: TGTGCCAGCAGTTTACCCAGGGGCTCGAACACTGAAGCTTTCTTT.